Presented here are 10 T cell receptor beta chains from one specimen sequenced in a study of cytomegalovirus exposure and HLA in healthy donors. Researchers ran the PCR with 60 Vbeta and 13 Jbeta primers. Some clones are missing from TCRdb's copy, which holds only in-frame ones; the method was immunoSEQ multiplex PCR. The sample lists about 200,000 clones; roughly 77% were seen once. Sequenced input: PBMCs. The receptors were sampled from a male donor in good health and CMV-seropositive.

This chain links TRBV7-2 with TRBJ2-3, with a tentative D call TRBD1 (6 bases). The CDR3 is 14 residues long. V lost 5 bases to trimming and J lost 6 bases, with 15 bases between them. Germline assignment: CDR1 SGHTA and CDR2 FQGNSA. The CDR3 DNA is TGTGCCAGCAGCACCAGGGGTGGATTCGATACGCAGTATTTT. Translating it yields CASSTRGGFDTQYF. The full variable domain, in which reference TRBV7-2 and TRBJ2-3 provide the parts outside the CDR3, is GAGVSQSPSNKVTEKGKDVELRCDPISGHTALYWYRQSLGQGLEFLIYFQGNSAPDKSGLPSDRFSAERTGGSVSTLTIQRTQQEDSAVYLCASSTRGGFDTQYFGPGTRLTVL.

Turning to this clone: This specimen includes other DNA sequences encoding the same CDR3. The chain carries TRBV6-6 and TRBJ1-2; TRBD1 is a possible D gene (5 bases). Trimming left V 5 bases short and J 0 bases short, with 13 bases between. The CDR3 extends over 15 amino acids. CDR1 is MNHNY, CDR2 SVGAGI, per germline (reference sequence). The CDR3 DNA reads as TGTGCCAGCAGTCCCTCGGCAGGGACTAACTATGGCTACACCTTC. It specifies CASSPSAGTNYGYTF.

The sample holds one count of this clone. CDR3 DNA sequence: TGCGCCAGCAGCTCCGGGACTAGCAGCTACAATGAGCAGTTCTTC. It translates to CASSSGTSSYNEQFF. V is TRBV4-3 and J is TRBJ2-1; 9 bases line up with TRBD2. Germline trimming cut 5 bases from V and 3 bases from J; bases unmatched to any gene: 5. Germline CDR1 LGHNA, CDR2 YSLEER. This CDR3 comprises 15 residues.

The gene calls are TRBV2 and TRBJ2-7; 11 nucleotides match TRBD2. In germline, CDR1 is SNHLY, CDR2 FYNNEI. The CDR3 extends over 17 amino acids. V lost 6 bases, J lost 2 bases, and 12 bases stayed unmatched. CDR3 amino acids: CASSVSQGTSGTYEQYF. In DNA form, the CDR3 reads TGTGCCAGCAGCGTATCTCAAGGGACTAGCGGTACCTACGAGCAGTACTTC.

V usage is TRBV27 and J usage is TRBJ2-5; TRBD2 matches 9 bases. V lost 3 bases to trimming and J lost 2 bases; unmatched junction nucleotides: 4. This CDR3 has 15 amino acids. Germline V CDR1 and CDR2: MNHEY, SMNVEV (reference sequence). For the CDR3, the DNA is TGTGCCAGCAGTTTCCTAGCGGGAATACAAGAGACCCAGTACTTC. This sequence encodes CASSFLAGIQETQYF.

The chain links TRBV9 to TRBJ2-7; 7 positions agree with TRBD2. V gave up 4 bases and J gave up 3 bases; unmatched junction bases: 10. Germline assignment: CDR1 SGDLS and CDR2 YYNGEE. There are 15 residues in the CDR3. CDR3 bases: TGTGCCAGCAGCACCCAAGCGGGATCTAGCTACGAGCAGTACTTC. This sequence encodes CASSTQAGSSYEQYF.

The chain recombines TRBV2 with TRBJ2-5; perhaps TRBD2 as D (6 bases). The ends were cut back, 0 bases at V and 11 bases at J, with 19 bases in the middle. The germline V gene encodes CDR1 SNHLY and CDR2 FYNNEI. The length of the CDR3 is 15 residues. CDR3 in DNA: TGTGCCAGCAGTGAAGCCTCGGGACCTACACGGGAGCAGTACTTC. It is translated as CASSEASGPTREQYF.

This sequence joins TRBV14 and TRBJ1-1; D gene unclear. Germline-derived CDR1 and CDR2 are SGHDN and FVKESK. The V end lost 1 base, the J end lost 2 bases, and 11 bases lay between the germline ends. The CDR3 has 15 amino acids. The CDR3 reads CASSQAGTSNTEAFF. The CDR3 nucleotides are TGTGCCAGCAGCCAAGCAGGTACCAGCAACACTGAAGCTTTCTTT. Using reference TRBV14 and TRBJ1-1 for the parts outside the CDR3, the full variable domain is EAGVTQFPSHSVIEKGQTVTLRCDPISGHDNLYWYRRVMGKEIKFLLHFVKESKQDESGMPNNRFLAERTGGTYSTLKVQPAELEDSGVYFCASSQAGTSNTEAFFGQGTRLTVV.

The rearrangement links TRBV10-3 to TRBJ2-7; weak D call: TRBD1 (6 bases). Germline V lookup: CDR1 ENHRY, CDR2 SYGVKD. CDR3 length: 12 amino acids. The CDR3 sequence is CDLQGSSYEQYF. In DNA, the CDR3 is TGTGACCTACAGGGTTCTTCCTACGAGCAGTACTTC.

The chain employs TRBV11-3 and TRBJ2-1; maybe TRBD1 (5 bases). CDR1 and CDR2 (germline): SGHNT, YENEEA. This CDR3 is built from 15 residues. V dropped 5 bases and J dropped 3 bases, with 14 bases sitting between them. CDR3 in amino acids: CASSPFVGDYNEQFF. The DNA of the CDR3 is TGTGCCAGCAGCCCATTCGTAGGGGACTACAATGAGCAGTTCTTC.